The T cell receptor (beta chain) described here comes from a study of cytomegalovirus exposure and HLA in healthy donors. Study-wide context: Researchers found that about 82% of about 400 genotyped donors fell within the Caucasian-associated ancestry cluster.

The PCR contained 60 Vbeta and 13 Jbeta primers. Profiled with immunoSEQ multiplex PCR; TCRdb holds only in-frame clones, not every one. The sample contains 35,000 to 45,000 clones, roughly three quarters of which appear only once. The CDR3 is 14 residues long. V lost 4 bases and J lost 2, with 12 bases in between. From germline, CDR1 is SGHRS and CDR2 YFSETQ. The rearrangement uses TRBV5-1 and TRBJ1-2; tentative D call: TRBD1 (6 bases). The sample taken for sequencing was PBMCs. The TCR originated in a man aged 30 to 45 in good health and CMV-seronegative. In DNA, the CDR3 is TGCGCCAGCAGCCTACGGACAGCAAACTATGGCTACACCTTC. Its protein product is CASSLRTANYGYTF.